The T cell receptor (beta chain) under discussion was sequenced for a study of beta chain features in type 1 diabetes. Turning to the study itself: Healthy donors and patients had similar age, gender and cell yields.

The isolated RNA, all of it, was reverse transcribed, so expressed TCRB transcripts were what got sequenced. Sequenced naive, central memory and regulatory T cell samples produced an average of about 3.57 million reads. The assay was immunoSEQ multiplex PCR, and TCRdb's table has in-frame clones only and misses some. The top ten hold 0.035% to 0.045% of the sample, which has about 660,000 clones, about 14% seen once. This CDR3 is 14 amino acids long. Germline-derived CDR1 and CDR2 are SGHAT and FQNNGV. Trimming pared 0 bases from V and 8 bases from J, leaving 11 bases between. Each donor gave one heparinised blood draw averaging approximately 100 mL. About this clone itself: Antigen unknown.

The study, taken as a whole, reports: There was a possibility that cDNA sequencing over-represented cells with high TCR expression. All four CD4+ subsets from Type 1 diabetes patients carried moderately but significantly shorter TCRB CDR3s.

This receptor was identified in a man aged 18-30 years with type 1 diabetes. The chain combines TRBV11-2 with TRBJ2-1; D remains unclear. Sequenced material: naive CD4+ T cells from blood. The CDR3 sequence: CASSLDPLRDEQFF. The CDR3 DNA reads as TGTGCCAGCAGCTTAGATCCCCTAAGGGATGAGCAGTTCTTC.